Listed below are T cell receptor beta chains from one sample, sequenced in a study of PD-L1 blockade in urothelial cancer. Only in-frame clones appear in the TCRdb table, and some are missing; sequencing was by immunoSEQ multiplex PCR. The sample carries approximately 110,000 clones, around 85% recorded once. The source material was PBMCs, sampled around atezolizumab (anti-PD-L1) treatment. These receptors all stem from a man between 45 and 60 years old with urothelial cancer. Each CDR3 is given with its conserved first and last residue. D genes are given only for firm matches. The size field is filled for only some rows; it gives once, few, many or a size class.

>TRBV9|.|TRBJ1-1|TRBD1
CASSLGQGLGEAFF
TGTGCCAGCAGCTTGGGACAGGGCTTGGGTGAAGCTTTCTTT
>TRBV27|.|TRBJ2-1|.
CASSSGSGFSYNEQFF
TGTGCCAGCAGTTCTGGGAGCGGGTTCTCCTACAATGAGCAGTTCTTC
>TRBV7-7|.|TRBJ2-5|TRBD2
CASSPGTSGSMETQYF
TGTGCTAGCAGCCCAGGGACTAGCGGGAGTATGGAGACCCAGTACTTC
>TRBV11-2|.|TRBJ2-3|.
CASSPSTRSGTQYF
TGTGCCAGCAGCCCAAGCACTAGATCGGGAACGCAGTATTTT
>TRBV5-3|.|TRBJ1-2|.
CARSPSTLSGYTF
TGTGCCAGAAGCCCCTCAACTTTGTCTGGCTACACCTTC
>TRBV28|.|TRBJ2-1|.
CASSSNRVSYNEQFF
TGTGCCAGCAGTTCGAACAGGGTATCCTACAATGAGCAGTTCTTC
>TRBV14|.|TRBJ2-2|.
CASSPRPEGTGELFF
TGTGCCAGCAGCCCCCGTCCGGAGGGCACCGGGGAGCTGTTTTTT
>TRBV5-6|.|TRBJ2-7|.
CASSLTSSYEQYF
TGTGCCAGCAGCTTGACTTCTTCCTACGAGCAGTACTTC
>TRBV11-3|once|TRBJ2-1|TRBD2
CASSSWTSRGNEQFF
TGTGCCAGCAGCTCATGGACTAGCCGCGGCAATGAGCAGTTCTTC
>TRBV28|.|TRBJ2-3|TRBD2
CASSPWTGGDTDTQYF
TGTGCCAGCAGCCCGTGGACGGGAGGGGACACAGATACGCAGTATTTT
>TRBV28|.|TRBJ2-7|.
CASTKAGSKPYEQYF
TGTGCCAGCACCAAGGCAGGGTCGAAACCCTACGAGCAGTACTTC
>TRBV5-1|.|TRBJ1-2|.
CASSLAASGSTSNYGYTF
TGCGCCAGCAGCTTGGCAGCGTCCGGGTCGACCTCAAACTATGGCTACACCTTC
>TRBV5-1|.|TRBJ2-7|TRBD1
CASTLGTGSYEQYF
TGCGCCAGCACCCTGGGGACAGGGTCCTACGAGCAGTACTTC
>TRBV19|.|TRBJ1-4|TRBD1
CASSILSLTGDDEKLFF
TGTGCCAGTAGTATTTTATCCCTGACAGGGGACGATGAAAAACTGTTTTTT
>TRBV5-4|.|TRBJ2-1|TRBD1
CASSLDRLGEQFF
TGTGCCAGCAGCCTGGACAGGCTCGGTGAGCAGTTCTTC
>TRBV5-8|once|TRBJ1-1|.
CASSQGLKNTEAFF
TGTGCCAGCAGCCAGGGACTTAAGAACACTGAAGCTTTCTTT
>TRBV6-1|.|TRBJ2-7|TRBD2
CASGRLAGPYEQYF
TGTGCCAGCGGCCGACTAGCGGGACCTTACGAGCAGTACTTC
>TRBV25-1|few|TRBJ1-6|.
CASSERAGIHSPLHF
TGTGCCAGCAGTGAAAGGGCAGGGATCCATTCACCCCTCCACTTT
>TRBV28|.|TRBJ2-1|.
CASSFSGSVYNEQFF
TGTGCCAGCAGTTTTTCGGGTAGCGTCTACAATGAGCAGTTCTTC
>TRBV7-2|.|TRBJ2-6|.
CASSFQSGANVLTF
TGTGCCAGCAGCTTCCAGTCTGGGGCCAACGTCCTGACTTTC
>TRBV19|.|TRBJ2-2|.
CASSIVRTGELFF
TGTGCCAGTAGTATCGTCCGCACCGGGGAGCTGTTTTTT
>TRBV5-5|.|TRBJ2-7|TRBD2
CASSGSLAGDEQYF
TGTGCCAGCAGCGGGTCGCTAGCGGGAGACGAGCAGTACTTC
>TRBV7-9|.|TRBJ2-3|TRBD2
CASSPRGGVGDTQYF
TGTGCCAGCAGCCCACGGGGGGGGGTTGGAGATACGCAGTATTTT
>TRBV5-6|.|TRBJ2-1|.
CASSLGGRSYNEQFF
TGTGCCAGCAGCTTGGGGGGGCGGTCCTACAATGAGCAGTTCTTC
>TRBV11-3|.|TRBJ2-1|TRBD2
CASSLIAGSYNEQFF
TGTGCCAGCAGCTTGATAGCGGGATCTTACAATGAGCAGTTCTTC
>TRBV4-2|.|TRBJ2-1|TRBD2
CASSQDRGLVNEQFF
TGTGCCAGCAGCCAAGATCGGGGACTAGTAAATGAGCAGTTCTTC
>TRBV5-1|few|TRBJ2-1|TRBD2
CASSLAGSGRATEQFF
TGCGCCAGCAGCTTGGCCGGAAGCGGGAGGGCCACTGAGCAGTTCTTC
>TRBV2|.|TRBJ2-5|TRBD2
CASSSLGASGAQETQYF
TGTGCCAGCAGCAGCCTGGGGGCTAGCGGGGCCCAAGAGACCCAGTACTTC